This record concerns one T cell receptor beta chain sequence. This specimen belongs to a study of TIL therapy for anti-PD-1-resistant metastatic lung cancer. As for the study in general: Tumor harvest preceded PD-1/PD-L1 blockade, followed by nivolumab treatment. Patients had a median age of approximately 50 years (range about 35-85). Half of patients were current or former smokers.

Stated time point: pre-treatment sample, taken before nivolumab and TIL therapy. Patients were adults with stage 4 NSCLC. The libraries were made with immunoSEQ v3. Clones were read by immunoSEQ multiplex PCR, and TCRdb kept only the in-frame ones, dropping some. The sample lists about 32,000 clones; just under 75% were seen once. This sequence originates from a woman between 30 and 79 years old with non-small cell lung cancer. Sequenced material: blood, taken at baseline.

DNA of the CDR3: TGTGCCAGCAGTTTACTAGCGGGAACAACAGATACGCAGTATTTT. It codes for CASSLLAGTTDTQYF. The V and J genes are TRBV6-6 and TRBJ2-3; 10 nucleotides match TRBD2. Germline assignment: CDR1 MNHNY and CDR2 SVGAGI (reference sequence). V lost 4 bases, J lost 3 bases, and 4 bases stayed unmatched. This CDR3 spans 15 amino acids.